These 22 T cell receptor beta chains were sequenced from one sample in a study of pediatric ulcerative colitis. The rectum was sampled with one to two pinch biopsies at colonoscopy. Clones were sequenced by immunoSEQ multiplex PCR, and TCRdb holds only the in-frame ones, with some missing. The sample records 30,000 to 35,000 clones, about three quarters being singletons. The sample consisted of gut tissue. These receptors were collected from a boy between 5 and 17 years old with mild ulcerative colitis.

V is TRBV7-9 and J is TRBJ2-7, with 10 bases matching TRBD1. Germline CDR1 and CDR2: SEHNR and FQNEAQ (reference sequence). V lost 1 base and J lost 2; bases outside the gene matches: 2. This CDR3 region has 15 residues. CDR3 nucleotide sequence: TGTGCCAGCAGCTTAGGTGGACAGGGGGCCTACGAGCAGTACTTC. Translation: CASSLGGQGAYEQYF.

The chain carries TRBV5-8 and TRBJ2-2; D is unclear. V lost 4 bases and J lost 4, with 8 bases in between. Germline-derived CDR1 and CDR2 are SGHTS and YDEGEE. The CDR3 spans 13 residues. The CDR3 DNA reads TGTGCCAGCAGCCCCTGGGGCACCGGGGAGCTGTTTTTT. Amino acid sequence: CASSPWGTGELFF. Using reference TRBV5-8 and TRBJ2-2 for the parts outside the CDR3, the full variable domain is EAGVTQSPTHLIKTRGQQATLRCSPISGHTSVYWYQQALGLGLQFLLWYDEGEERNRGNFPPRFSGRQFPNYSSELNVNALELEDSALYLCASSPWGTGELFFGEGSRLTVL.

The chain carries TRBV5-1 and TRBJ2-3, with 9 positions matching TRBD1. With V trimmed by 7 bases and J by 2 bases, 5 bases remained unmatched. This CDR3 region has 14 residues. The V gene's germline CDR1 is SGHRS and CDR2 YFSETQ. The CDR3 coding sequence is TGCGCCAGCCGACAGGGGGAAATCACAGATACGCAGTATTTT. Translated, it gives CASRQGEITDTQYF.

V is TRBV4-1 and J is TRBJ2-1, with 8 bases aligning to TRBD2. Germline V gene lookup returns CDR1 MGHRA and CDR2 YSYEKL. This CDR3 region has 16 residues. Trimming removed 1 base from V and 10 bases from J; junction bases left unmatched: 12. The CDR3: CASSQVGSGGGVEQFF. The CDR3 DNA is TGCGCCAGCAGCCAAGTGGGTTCGGGGGGGGGCGTAGAGCAGTTCTTC.

V usage is TRBV6-5 and J usage is TRBJ1-2, with D perhaps TRBD1 (6 bases). The germline CDR1 and CDR2 sequences are MNHEY and SVGAGI. The V end was cut by 4 bases, the J end by 1 base, with 16 bases between. This CDR3 region has 16 residues. The CDR3 loop reads CASSWYRVLDNYGYTF. CDR3 in DNA: TGTGCCAGCAGTTGGTACAGGGTTTTGGATAACTATGGCTACACCTTC.

This clone has more than one count but fewer than ten. V is TRBV29-1 and J is TRBJ1-1; TRBD1 matches 7 bases. The CDR3 has 13 amino acids. Looked up from germline, CDR1 is SQVTM and CDR2 is ANQGSEA. Unmatched junction bases numbered 10, after V lost 4 bases and J lost 8 bases. The CDR3 protein is CSVVARGWEEAFF. Here the CDR3 DNA reads TGCAGCGTTGTAGCCAGGGGGTGGGAAGAAGCTTTCTTT. The full variable domain, completed using reference TRBV29-1 and TRBJ1-1, is SAVISQKPSRDICQRGTSLTIQCQVDSQVTMMFWYRQQPGQSLTLIATANQGSEATYESGFVIDKFPISRPNLTFSTLTVSNMSPEDSSIYLCSVVARGWEEAFFGQGTRLTVV.

The chain is built from TRBV27 and TRBJ1-5, with TRBD1 as a possible D gene (6 bases). The V and J ends lost 4 bases and 5 bases respectively, with 12 bases between them. The CDR3 is made up of 14 amino acids. Per germline, CDR1 MNHEY and CDR2 SMNVEV (reference sequence). CDR3 in amino acids: CASSSNRAYQPQHF. DNA of the CDR3: TGTGCCAGCAGTTCGAACAGGGCTTATCAGCCCCAGCATTTT.

V usage is TRBV4-2 and J usage is TRBJ2-3; the match to TRBD2 covers 14 bases. Trimming at V came to 4 bases and at J to 4 bases, leaving 16 bases not matched to a gene. Germline loops: CDR1 LGHNA, CDR2 YNFKEQ. The CDR3 sequence is 20 residues long. CDR3 sequence: CASSRLPGLAGVIKADTQYF. The CDR3 DNA follows: TGTGCCAGCAGCCGTCTTCCGGGACTAGCGGGGGTTATAAAGGCAGATACGCAGTATTTT.

This rearrangement joins TRBV7-2 to TRBJ1-5; possibly TRBD1 for D (6 bases). Germline CDR1 is SGHTA and CDR2 is FQGNSA. Trimming removed 7 bases at V and 4 bases at J, with 8 bases between. The CDR3 consists of 12 residues. The CDR3: CASNDRNQPQHF. Here the CDR3 DNA reads TGTGCCAGCAATGACAGGAATCAGCCCCAGCATTTT.

The chain has TRBV7-9 and TRBJ2-1; 13 nucleotides align to TRBD2. J lost 8 bases, V lost 4 bases, and 11 bases had no gene match. Germline loops: CDR1 SEHNR, CDR2 FQNEAQ (reference sequence). The CDR3 has 17 residues. CDR3 sequence reads: CASSSSLAGGPKDEQFF. CDR3 DNA: TGTGCCAGCAGCTCGTCACTAGCGGGGGGGCCTAAGGATGAGCAGTTCTTC.

The V gene is TRBV6-1, the J gene TRBJ2-7, with 8 bases fitting TRBD2. CDR1 is MNHNS and CDR2 is SASEGT in the germline V gene. V was pared by 5 bases and J by 3 bases, with 3 bases of the junction left unmatched. The CDR3 extends over 13 amino acids. DNA of the CDR3: TGTGCCAGCAGTCCCCGGGGGGGCTACGAGCAGTACTTC. Its translation: CASSPRGGYEQYF.

This clone was counted between two and nine times. The chain recombines TRBV19 with TRBJ1-2; a weak D match, TRBD1 (5 bases). The V end lost 7 bases, the J end lost 4 bases, and 16 bases lay between the germline ends. The CDR3 loop spans 14 amino acids. Germline CDR1 is LNHDA and CDR2 is SQIVND (reference sequence). The CDR3 protein is CASNPLWTSYGYTF. In DNA form, the CDR3 reads TGTGCCAGTAATCCACTTTGGACAAGCTATGGCTACACCTTC.

Written as DNA, the CDR3 is TGCGCCAGCAGCTTGGAAGGGTTCTATGGCTACACCTTC. It codes for CASSLEGFYGYTF. The chain carries TRBV5-1 and TRBJ1-2; D ambiguous. Germline V CDR1 and CDR2: SGHRS, YFSETQ. The CDR3 runs to 13 residues. V was shortened by 0 bases and J by 4 bases, with 7 bases between the two germline ends.

The rearrangement links TRBV6-1 to TRBJ1-6; D is perhaps TRBD1 (5 bases). V shed 1 base and J shed 8 bases, with 24 bases lying between them. Per germline, CDR1 MNHNS and CDR2 SASEGT. The CDR3 has 19 residues. The CDR3 DNA follows: TGTGCCAGCAGTGAAGAGACAGAGACCCCGTCGAGGATTTATTCACCCCTCCACTTT. Its translation: CASSEETETPSRIYSPLHF.

This rearrangement joins TRBV5-1 to TRBJ2-3, with D perhaps assigned TRBD1 or TRBD2 (5 bases each). V dropped 4 bases and J dropped 3 bases, with 18 bases sitting between them. CDR1 and CDR2 from the germline V gene are SGHRS and YFSETQ. The CDR3 spans 16 residues. Here the CDR3 reads CASSPGTLASTDTQYF. The CDR3 bases are TGCGCCAGCAGCCCGGGGACCTTGGCAAGTACAGATACGCAGTATTTT.

The rearrangement uses TRBV25-1 and TRBJ2-2; the D is unclear. V dropped 9 bases and J dropped 3 bases, with 8 bases sitting between them. This CDR3 is built from 12 residues. CDR1 is MGHDK and CDR2 is SYGVNS in the germline V gene. Written as DNA, the CDR3 is TGTGCCAGTAGGACCGACACCGGGGAGCTGTTTTTT. Translating it yields CASRTDTGELFF.

The chain has TRBV19 and TRBJ1-2; 8 positions match TRBD1. CDR3 length: 12 amino acids. Germline assignment: CDR1 LNHDA and CDR2 SQIVND (reference sequence). Trimming at V came to 10 bases and at J to 2 bases, leaving 3 bases not matched to a gene. This CDR3 is CATRDRNYGYTF. CDR3 sequence (DNA): TGTGCCACCCGGGACAGGAACTATGGCTACACCTTC.

The chain carries TRBV7-2 and TRBJ2-3, with TRBD2 identical over 8 bases. The CDR3 loop spans 16 amino acids. V lost 0 bases and J lost 7; bases outside the gene matches: 9. Germline CDR1 reads SGHTA; CDR2 reads FQGNSA. The CDR3 spells CASSLASRSGGNTQYF. The CDR3 DNA reads as TGTGCCAGCAGCTTAGCTTCCCGCAGCGGGGGTAATACGCAGTATTTT.

The gene calls are TRBV2 and TRBJ1-5, with 9 bases fitting TRBD1. Germline loops: CDR1 SNHLY, CDR2 FYNNEI. This CDR3 contains 17 residues. The V gene end was trimmed by 5 bases and the J gene end by 1 base; junction bases not matched to a gene: 9. CDR3 bases: TGTGCCAGCAGTCCGGGACAGGGAGTGAGAAGCAATCAGCCCCAGCATTTT. Translation: CASSPGQGVRSNQPQHF. The entire variable domain, with the rest obtained from reference TRBV2 and TRBJ1-5, is as follows: EPEVTQTPSHQVTQMGQEVILRCVPISNHLYFYWYRQILGQKVEFLVSFYNNEISEKSEIFDDQFSVERPDGSNFTLKIRSTKLEDSAMYFCASSPGQGVRSNQPQHFGDGTRLSIL.

CDR3 sequence: CATSSRRNTEAFF. CDR3 coding DNA: TGTGCCACCAGCAGCCGACGGAACACTGAAGCTTTCTTT. This rearrangement joins TRBV15 to TRBJ1-1; D gene ambiguous. With 3 bases removed from V and 1 base from J, the gap between germline ends came to 6 bases. The germline gives CDR1 LNHNV, CDR2 YYDKDF (reference sequence). The CDR3 loop spans 13 amino acids.

The chain combines TRBV7-8 with TRBJ1-3; 7 positions agree with TRBD1. Trimming cost V 2 bases and J 0 bases; bases outside gene matches: 1. The CDR3 has 15 amino acids. Germline loops: CDR1 SGHVS, CDR2 FQNEAQ. The CDR3 sequence is CASSLNRGSGNTIYF. The CDR3 DNA follows: TGTGCCAGCAGCTTAAACAGGGGCTCTGGAAACACCATATATTTT. Filled out from reference TRBV7-8 and TRBJ1-3, the complete variable domain reads GAGVSQSPRYKVAKRGQDVALRCDPISGHVSLFWYQQALGQGPEFLTYFQNEAQLDKSGLPSDRFFAERPEGSVSTLKIQRTQQEDSAVYLCASSLNRGSGNTIYFGEGSWLTVV.

The CDR3 protein is CASSLRTGGPYEQYF. CDR3 in DNA: TGTGCCAGCAGCTTGCGGACAGGGGGTCCCTACGAGCAGTACTTC. This rearrangement joins TRBV9 to TRBJ2-7; TRBD1 aligns across 10 bases. The CDR3 spans 15 residues. V lost 4 bases and J lost 2; bases outside the gene matches: 6. Per germline, CDR1 SGDLS and CDR2 YYNGEE.